The 26 T cell receptor beta chains given below trace back to one sample, sequenced in a study of shared clonotypes between healthy human individuals. Sequencing used immunoSEQ multiplex PCR; TCRdb keeps in-frame clones, though not all of them. The table records around 1,900,000 clones, 93% of them present only once. CD45RO-negative cells were positively selected for CCR7, leaving out terminally differentiated effector memory CD45RA+ cells. The specimen was naive CD8+ T cells from PBMCs. The receptors stem from a man aged 18 to 30 in good health. Some clones in this sample may be carry-over from other donors' samples.

V usage is TRBV4-1 and J usage is TRBJ1-1; perhaps TRBD1 as D (5 bases). The CDR3 length is 14 residues. Germline lookup yields CDR1 MGHRA and CDR2 YSYEKL. V dropped 0 bases and J dropped 8 bases, with 13 bases sitting between them. CDR3 residues: CASSQDPGLIEAFF. CDR3 DNA: TGCGCCAGCAGCCAAGATCCGGGACTCATAGAAGCTTTCTTT.

The V call is TRBV12-5, the J call TRBJ2-2; D not certain. Germline V gives CDR1 LGHNT, CDR2 FRNRAP. This CDR3 has 12 amino acids. The V and J ends lost 7 bases and 7 bases respectively, with 10 bases between them. The CDR3 is CASAPPGGELFF. Here the CDR3 DNA reads TGTGCTAGTGCCCCCCCCGGCGGGGAGCTGTTTTTT.

This clone was observed a single time. V and J are TRBV14 and TRBJ2-1, with D hard to call. The CDR3 loop spans 12 amino acids. Germline V gene data show CDR1 as SGHDN and CDR2 as FVKESK. The V end was cut by 7 bases, the J end by 10 bases, with 14 bases between. CDR3 loop: CASTLLFNEQFF. CDR3 coding DNA: TGTGCCAGCACCCTCTTATTTAACGAGCAGTTCTTC.

This sequence joins TRBV25-1 and TRBJ1-4; maybe TRBD1 (5 bases). This CDR3 is 13 amino acids long. CDR1 MGHDK and CDR2 SYGVNS come from the germline V gene. Trimming removed 5 bases from V and 10 bases from J, with 14 bases in between. The CDR3 sequence is CASSYEGRGKLFF. CDR3 DNA: TGTGCCAGCAGTTACGAGGGTAGGGGAAAACTGTTTTTT.

The chain joins TRBV6-6 to TRBJ2-5; no clear D. V was clipped by 3 bases and J by 3 bases, with 17 bases between them. The V gene's germline CDR1 is MNHNY and CDR2 SVGAGI (reference sequence). The CDR3 has 16 residues. The CDR3 protein is CASSYKGGPPEETQYF. In DNA form, the CDR3 reads TGTGCCAGCAGTTATAAGGGCGGACCCCCCGAAGAGACCCAGTACTTC.

The rearrangement joins TRBV27 to TRBJ2-2, with TRBD1 as a possible D gene (5 bases). This CDR3 region has 15 residues. V gave up 6 bases and J gave up 5 bases, with 16 bases separating them. CDR1 is MNHEY, CDR2 SMNVEV, per germline (reference sequence). The CDR3 spells CASSPPTAGTGELFF. CDR3 nucleotides: TGTGCCAGCAGCCCCCCGACAGCAGGGACCGGGGAGCTGTTTTTT.

This clone was seen just once. Different DNA sequences within this sample yield the same CDR3. J is TRBJ2-7 and V is TRBV7-9; D ambiguous. This CDR3 region has 13 residues. Trimming shortened V by 1 base and J by 4 bases, and 8 bases separated the two germline ends. CDR1 is SEHNR, CDR2 FQNEAQ, per germline (reference sequence). The CDR3 here is CASSLVGLYEQYF. The DNA for the CDR3 is TGTGCCAGCAGCTTAGTAGGCTTGTACGAGCAGTACTTC.

CDR3 in amino acids: CASSLVVRTNYGYTF. The CDR3 bases are TGTGCCAGCAGCTTAGTTGTCAGGACTAACTATGGCTACACCTTC. The chain carries TRBV7-9 and TRBJ1-2; the D is unclear. CDR3 size: 15 residues. V gave up 1 base and J gave up 0 bases, with 9 bases separating them. Germline values: CDR1 SEHNR, CDR2 FQNEAQ (reference sequence). The entire variable domain, with the rest obtained from reference TRBV7-9 and TRBJ1-2, is as follows: DTGVSQNPRHKITKRGQNVTFRCDPISEHNRLYWYRQTLGQGPEFLTYFQNEAQLEKSRLLSDRFSAERPKGSFSTLEIQRTEQGDSAMYLCASSLVVRTNYGYTFGSGTRLTVV.

A word on this clone: This CDR3 is also generated by other DNA sequences in the sample. The chain is built from TRBV20-1 and TRBJ2-7; D call uncertain. This CDR3 comprises 10 residues. Germline lookup yields CDR1 DFQATT and CDR2 SNEGSKA (reference sequence). Trimming shortened V by 3 bases and J by 4 bases, and 4 bases separated the two germline ends. CDR3 protein: CSARNYEQYF. The CDR3 nucleotides read TGCAGTGCTAGGAATTACGAGCAGTACTTC.

The chain recombines TRBV28 with TRBJ1-1; D gene uncertain. The V end was cut by 5 bases, the J end by 4 bases, with 5 bases between. The CDR3 contains 11 residues. Per germline, CDR1 MDHEN and CDR2 SYDVKM. In DNA, the CDR3 is TGTGCCAGCAGTGTAACCACTGAAGCTTTCTTT. This encodes CASSVTTEAFF.

This clone was observed a handful of times. At the DNA level, this CDR3 is encoded by other sequences in the same sample as well. This sequence joins TRBV5-1 and TRBJ1-1, with unresolved D. Trimming took off 4 bases at V and 1 base at J, with 11 bases between the two ends. Germline-derived CDR1 and CDR2 are SGHRS and YFSETQ. This CDR3 has 14 residues. CDR3 in amino acids: CASSLGRANTEAFF. CDR3 nucleotide sequence: TGCGCCAGCAGCCTGGGAAGGGCGAACACTGAAGCTTTCTTT.

This chain connects TRBV27 to TRBJ2-7; a possible D gene is TRBD1 (6 bases). CDR1 is MNHEY and CDR2 is SMNVEV in the germline V gene (reference sequence). The CDR3 has 15 amino acids. With 3 bases removed from V and 0 bases from J, the gap between germline ends came to 12 bases. CDR3 protein: CASSFARGLSYEQYF. The CDR3 DNA is TGTGCCAGCAGTTTCGCCAGGGGCCTCTCCTACGAGCAGTACTTC.

This chain connects TRBV11-2 to TRBJ2-7; D is unclear. Germline V gene lookup returns CDR1 SGHAT and CDR2 FQNNGV. The V end was cut by 1 base, the J end by 2 bases, with 12 bases between. The CDR3 covers 15 residues. CDR3 DNA: TGTGCCAGCAGCTTAGGGTACCCCTCCGCCTACGAGCAGTACTTC. This encodes CASSLGYPSAYEQYF.

The chain employs TRBV7-2 and TRBJ1-5; TRBD1 might be the D (5 bases). CDR1 and CDR2 (germline): SGHTA, FQGNSA. Deletions cut 5 bases from V and 4 bases from J, with 15 bases between. The CDR3 is made up of 15 amino acids. This chain's CDR3 is CASSPGREWNQPQHF. Written as DNA, the CDR3 is TGTGCCAGCAGCCCAGGGAGGGAGTGGAATCAGCCCCAGCATTTT.

The chain couples TRBV7-3 to TRBJ2-1; 7 bases map to TRBD2. Germline-derived CDR1 and CDR2 are SGHTA and FQGTGA. V lost 5 bases and J lost 4; bases outside the gene matches: 11. The CDR3 is 16 amino acids. The CDR3 spells CASSTGGSPTYNEQFF. The CDR3 DNA reads as TGTGCCAGCAGCACCGGCGGGAGCCCCACATACAATGAGCAGTTCTTC.

CDR3 sequence reads: CASSDSHRGPYEQYF. DNA for the CDR3: TGTGCCAGCAGTGACTCACACAGGGGGCCGTACGAGCAGTACTTC. The chain has TRBV6-1 and TRBJ2-7, with 9 bases lining up with TRBD1. The germline V gene has CDR1 MNHNS and CDR2 SASEGT. Trimming removed 3 bases from V and 4 bases from J; junction bases left unmatched: 7. The CDR3 spans 15 residues.

This clone was observed a single time. The chain links TRBV15 to TRBJ2-1; the D is unclear. The CDR3 consists of 15 residues. V was cut by 8 bases and J by 0 bases, with 14 bases left in between. From germline, CDR1 is LNHNV and CDR2 YYDKDF (reference sequence). The CDR3: CATRPAAYSYNEQFF. DNA for the CDR3: TGTGCCACCCGACCGGCGGCCTACTCCTACAATGAGCAGTTCTTC.

The gene calls are TRBV7-3 and TRBJ2-1; D ambiguous. Trimming left V 4 bases short and J 9 bases short, with 7 bases between. CDR1 and CDR2 (germline): SGHTA, FQGTGA. The CDR3 consists of 11 residues. CDR3 sequence reads: CASSSTSEQFF. The CDR3 DNA sequence: TGTGCCAGCAGCTCAACCAGTGAGCAGTTCTTC.

Written as DNA, the CDR3 is TGTGCCAGCAGCCCCAGAGACGGATCCTACGAGCAGTACTTC. Protein: CASSPRDGSYEQYF. The chain links TRBV11-2 to TRBJ2-7; D is unclear. CDR1 and CDR2 (germline): SGHAT, FQNNGV. V lost 5 bases and J lost 1, with 12 bases in between. The CDR3 runs 14 residues.

This rearrangement joins TRBV4-3 to TRBJ1-1; 10 bases align to TRBD1. This CDR3 has 15 residues. After removal of 0 bases from V and 11 bases from J, the junction contained 9 bases not matched to a gene. Per germline, CDR1 LGHNA and CDR2 YSLEER. The CDR3 region has the DNA TGCGCCAGCAGCCAAGAATGGGGACAGGGGTTAGATGCTTTCTTT. Encoded protein: CASSQEWGQGLDAFF.

The chain is built from TRBV14 and TRBJ1-3; tentatively, D is TRBD1 (5 bases). Germline CDR1 is SGHDN and CDR2 is FVKESK. The CDR3 contains 16 residues. Trimming took 0 bases from V and 2 from J, leaving 11 bases between them. In DNA, the CDR3 is TGTGCCAGCAGCCAAGATGCCGGGGCCCCTGGAAACACCATATATTTT. It codes for CASSQDAGAPGNTIYF.

The chain employs TRBV11-3 and TRBJ1-1; D possibly corresponds to TRBD1 (6 bases). The ends were cut back, 0 bases at V and 4 bases at J, with 12 bases in the middle. Per the germline V gene, CDR1 is SGHNT and CDR2 is YENEEA. The CDR3 spans 15 residues. The CDR3 sequence is CASSLDGVRGTEAFF. CDR3 coding DNA: TGTGCCAGCAGCTTAGATGGAGTCAGGGGCACTGAAGCTTTCTTT.

The chain carries TRBV2 and TRBJ1-4; TRBD1 matches 7 bases. The germline V gene has CDR1 SNHLY and CDR2 FYNNEI. CDR3 length: 16 residues. The V and J ends lost 6 bases and 4 bases, in that order; junction bases with no gene match: 11. The CDR3 protein is CASRTPWGDSNEKLFF. In DNA form, the CDR3 reads TGTGCCAGCAGGACCCCCTGGGGGGACAGTAATGAAAAACTGTTTTTT. The whole variable domain, remainder taken from reference TRBV2 and TRBJ1-4, is EPEVTQTPSHQVTQMGQEVILRCVPISNHLYFYWYRQILGQKVEFLVSFYNNEISEKSEIFDDQFSVERPDGSNFTLKIRSTKLEDSAMYFCASRTPWGDSNEKLFFGSGTQLSVL.

The chain is built from TRBV4-3 and TRBJ2-1; either TRBD1 or TRBD2 may supply D (5 bases each). The CDR3 has 15 residues. Trimming removed 3 bases from V and 6 bases from J, with 15 bases in between. Germline V gives CDR1 LGHNA, CDR2 YSLEER. Here the CDR3 reads CASSHLRGEPNEQFF. The CDR3 DNA reads as TGCGCCAGCAGCCACCTCCGAGGGGAACCCAATGAGCAGTTCTTC.

The CDR3 coding sequence is TGTGCCAGCAGCTTAGGTTACAGCCGAAGCACAGATACGCAGTATTTT. Translating it yields CASSLGYSRSTDTQYF. V and J are TRBV7-9 and TRBJ2-3; no reliable D call. The CDR3 consists of 16 residues. CDR1 is SEHNR and CDR2 is FQNEAQ in the germline V gene (reference sequence). Between the trimmed V and J ends, which lost 1 base and 0 bases, there was a span of 11 bases.

DNA for the CDR3: TGTGCCAGCAGCGGGTGGACTAGCTCAGTTGAGCAGTTCTTC. This translates into CASSGWTSSVEQFF. V usage is TRBV9 and J usage is TRBJ2-1; 8 nucleotides line up with TRBD2. The junction had 8 bases not matched to a gene; V was cut back by 3 bases and J by 9 bases. CDR3 size: 14 residues. Germline-derived CDR1 and CDR2 are SGDLS and YYNGEE.